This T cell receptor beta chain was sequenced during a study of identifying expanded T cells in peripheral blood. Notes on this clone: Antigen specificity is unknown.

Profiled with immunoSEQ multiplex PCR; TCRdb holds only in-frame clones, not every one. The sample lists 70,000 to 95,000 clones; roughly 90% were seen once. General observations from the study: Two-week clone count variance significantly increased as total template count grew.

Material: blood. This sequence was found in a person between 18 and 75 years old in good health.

This CDR3 is CAISVARGPGYTDTQYF. The CDR3 bases are TGTGCCATCAGTGTGGCGAGGGGGCCTGGGTACACAGATACGCAGTATTTT. The rearrangement joins TRBV10-3 to TRBJ2-3; 7 bases agree with TRBD1. This CDR3 is built from 17 residues. Trimming at V came to 4 bases and at J to 2 bases, leaving 12 bases not matched to a gene. From germline, CDR1 is ENHRY and CDR2 SYGVKD.